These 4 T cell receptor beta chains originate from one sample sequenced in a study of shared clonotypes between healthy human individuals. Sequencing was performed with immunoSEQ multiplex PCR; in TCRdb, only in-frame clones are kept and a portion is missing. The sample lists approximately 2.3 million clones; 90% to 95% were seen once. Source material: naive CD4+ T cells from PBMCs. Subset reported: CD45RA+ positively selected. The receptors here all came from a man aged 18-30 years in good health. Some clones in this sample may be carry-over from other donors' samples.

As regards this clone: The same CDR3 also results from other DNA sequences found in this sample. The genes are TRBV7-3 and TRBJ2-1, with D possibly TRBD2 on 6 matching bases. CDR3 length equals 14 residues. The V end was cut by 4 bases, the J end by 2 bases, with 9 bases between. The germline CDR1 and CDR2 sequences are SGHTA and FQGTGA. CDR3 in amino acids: CASSSAGTYNEQFF. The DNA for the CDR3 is TGTGCCAGCAGCTCCGCGGGAACCTACAATGAGCAGTTCTTC.

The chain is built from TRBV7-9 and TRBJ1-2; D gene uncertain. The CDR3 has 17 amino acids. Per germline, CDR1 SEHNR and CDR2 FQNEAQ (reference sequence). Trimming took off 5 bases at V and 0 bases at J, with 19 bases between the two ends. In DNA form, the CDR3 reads TGTGCCAGCAGCCCGGTTGTAATGCCGGTCACTAACTATGGCTACACCTTC. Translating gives CASSPVVMPVTNYGYTF.

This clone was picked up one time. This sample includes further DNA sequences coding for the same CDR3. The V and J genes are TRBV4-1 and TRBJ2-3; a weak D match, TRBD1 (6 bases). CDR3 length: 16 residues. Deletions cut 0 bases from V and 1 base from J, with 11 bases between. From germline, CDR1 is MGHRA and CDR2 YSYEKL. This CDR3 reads CASSQDRGGGTDTQYF. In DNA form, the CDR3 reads TGCGCCAGCAGCCAAGATAGAGGGGGAGGCACAGATACGCAGTATTTT.

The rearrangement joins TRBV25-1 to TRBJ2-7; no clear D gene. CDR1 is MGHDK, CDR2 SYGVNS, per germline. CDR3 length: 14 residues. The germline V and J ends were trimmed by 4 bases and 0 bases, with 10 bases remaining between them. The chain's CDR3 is CASSGRRPSYEQYF. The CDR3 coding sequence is TGTGCCAGCAGTGGCAGGAGACCCTCCTACGAGCAGTACTTC.